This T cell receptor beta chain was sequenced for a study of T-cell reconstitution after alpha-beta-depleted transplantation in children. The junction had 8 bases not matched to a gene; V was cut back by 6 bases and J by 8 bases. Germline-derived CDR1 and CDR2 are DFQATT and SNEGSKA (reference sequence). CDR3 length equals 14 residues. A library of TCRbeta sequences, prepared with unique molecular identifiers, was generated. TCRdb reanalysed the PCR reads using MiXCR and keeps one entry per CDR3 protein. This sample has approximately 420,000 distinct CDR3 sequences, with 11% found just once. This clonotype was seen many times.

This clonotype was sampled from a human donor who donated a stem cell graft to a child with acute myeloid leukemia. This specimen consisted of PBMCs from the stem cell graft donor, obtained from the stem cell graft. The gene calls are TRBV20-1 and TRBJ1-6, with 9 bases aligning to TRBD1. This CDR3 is CSAGTGIGDSPLHF. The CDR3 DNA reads TGCAGTGCCGGGACAGGGATCGGGGATTCACCCCTCCACTTT.